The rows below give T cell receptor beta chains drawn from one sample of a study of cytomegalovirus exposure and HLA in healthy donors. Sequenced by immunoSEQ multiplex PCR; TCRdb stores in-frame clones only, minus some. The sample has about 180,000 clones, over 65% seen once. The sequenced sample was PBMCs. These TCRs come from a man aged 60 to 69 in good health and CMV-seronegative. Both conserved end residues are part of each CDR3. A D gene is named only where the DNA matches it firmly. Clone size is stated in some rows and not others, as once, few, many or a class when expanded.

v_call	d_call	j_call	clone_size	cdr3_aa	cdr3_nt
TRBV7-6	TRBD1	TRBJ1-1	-	CASSLTGADTEAFF	TGTGCCAGCAGTTTGACAGGGGCCGACACTGAAGCTTTCTTT
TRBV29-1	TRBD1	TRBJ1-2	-	CSVRWTGINGYTF	TGCAGCGTCCGATGGACAGGGATTAATGGCTACACCTTC
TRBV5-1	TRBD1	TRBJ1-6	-	CASSSIGTEYNSPLHF	TGCGCCAGCAGCTCTATCGGGACAGAGTATAATTCACCCCTCCACTTT
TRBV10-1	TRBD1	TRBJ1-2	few	CASNAIRGTGSYGYTF	TGCGCCAGCAACGCAATCAGGGGGACCGGAAGCTATGGCTACACCTTC
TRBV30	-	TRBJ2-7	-	CAWSRGGAPAASYEQYF	TGTGCCTGGAGTAGGGGTGGTGCACCCGCGGCCTCCTACGAGCAGTACTTC
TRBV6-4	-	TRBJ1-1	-	CASSAQKNTEAFF	TGTGCCAGCAGTGCGCAGAAGAACACTGAAGCTTTCTTT
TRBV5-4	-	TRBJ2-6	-	CASSLGGGTGANVLTF	TGTGCCAGCAGCTTGGGGGGGGGCACTGGGGCCAACGTCCTGACTTTC
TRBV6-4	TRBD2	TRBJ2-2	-	CASSDAGSGANTGELFF	TGTGCCAGCAGTGATGCGGGGAGCGGGGCGAACACCGGGGAGCTGTTTTTT
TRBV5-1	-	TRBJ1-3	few	CASSLRGSGNTIYF	TGCGCCAGCAGCTTGCGGGGTTCTGGAAACACCATATATTTT
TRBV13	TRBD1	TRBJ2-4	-	CASSSGQGIAKNIQYF	TGTGCCAGCAGCTCCGGACAGGGTATAGCCAAAAACATTCAGTACTTC
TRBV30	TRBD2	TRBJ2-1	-	CACGTRGFDEQFF	TGTGCCTGTGGGACTAGGGGGTTCGATGAGCAGTTCTTC
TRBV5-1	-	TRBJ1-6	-	CASSLAGTRYNSPLHF	TGCGCCAGCAGCTTGGCAGGGACACGGTATAATTCACCCCTCCACTTT
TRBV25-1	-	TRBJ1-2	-	CASSEPKEDGYTF	TGTGCCAGCAGTGAACCGAAGGAGGATGGCTACACCTTC
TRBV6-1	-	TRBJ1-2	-	CASSDRAWGGYTF	TGTGCCAGCAGTGACAGGGCTTGGGGTGGCTACACCTTC
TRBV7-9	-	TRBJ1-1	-	CASSRENTEAFF	TGTGCCAGCAGCAGAGAGAACACTGAAGCTTTCTTT
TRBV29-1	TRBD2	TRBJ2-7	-	CSVGASGRSVEQYF	TGCAGCGTTGGGGCTAGCGGGAGGTCGGTCGAGCAGTACTTC
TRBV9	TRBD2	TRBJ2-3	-	CASSASGRSTDTQYF	TGTGCCAGCAGCGCTAGCGGGAGAAGCACAGATACGCAGTATTTT
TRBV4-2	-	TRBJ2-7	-	CASSQEWGGAYEQYF	TGTGCCAGCAGCCAAGAATGGGGCGGGGCCTACGAGCAGTACTTC
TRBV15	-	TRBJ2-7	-	CATSRGYTYEQYF	TGTGCCACCAGCAGAGGGTACACCTACGAGCAGTACTTC
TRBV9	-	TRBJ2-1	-	CASSGSVTETPRNEQFF	TGTGCCAGCAGCGGGAGCGTGACTGAAACACCGCGGAATGAGCAGTTCTTC
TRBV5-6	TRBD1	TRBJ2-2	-	CASSLLGQGNTGELFF	TGTGCCAGCAGCTTGCTGGGACAGGGGAACACCGGGGAGCTGTTTTTT
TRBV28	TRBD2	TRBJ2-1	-	CASTRGLYNEQFF	TGTGCCAGTACGAGGGGACTATACAATGAGCAGTTCTTC
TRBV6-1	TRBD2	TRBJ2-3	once	CASSEGLAGGIDTQYF	TGTGCCAGCAGTGAAGGGCTAGCGGGGGGTATAGATACGCAGTATTTT
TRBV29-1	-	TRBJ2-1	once	CSVYQGHNRFF	TGCAGCGTTTATCAGGGCCATAATCGGTTCTTC
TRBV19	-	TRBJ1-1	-	CASSRSRTENTEAFF	TGTGCCAGTAGTAGGTCCCGGACAGAGAACACTGAAGCTTTCTTT
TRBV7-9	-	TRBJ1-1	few	CASSARPTGQNTEAFF	TGTGCCAGCAGCGCCAGGCCGACGGGACAGAACACTGAAGCTTTCTTT
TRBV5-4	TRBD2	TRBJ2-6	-	CASSSGTSSPGANVLTF	TGTGCCAGCAGCTCCGGGACTAGCTCCCCTGGGGCCAACGTCCTGACTTTC
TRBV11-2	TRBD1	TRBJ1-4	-	CASSPGQGNEKLFF	TGTGCCAGCAGCCCGGGACAGGGTAACGAAAAACTGTTTTTT